Shown below are 25 T cell receptor beta chains from a single sample sequenced in a study of shared clonotypes between healthy human individuals. The data were produced by immunoSEQ multiplex PCR, yet TCRdb's version contains in-frame clones alone and is incomplete. The sample shows almost 700,000 clones, around 92% of them seen only once. Positive CCR7 selection of CD45RO-negative cells yielded the naive CD8 cells, and terminally differentiated effector memory CD45RA+ cells were excluded. The material sequenced was naive CD8+ T cells sorted from blood. Every receptor here comes from a man aged 30 to 39 in good health.

V and J are TRBV6-5 and TRBJ2-1; D perhaps matches TRBD2 (6 bases). The V and J ends lost 0 bases and 8 bases respectively, with 17 bases between them. Germline CDR1 reads MNHEY; CDR2 reads SVGAGI. CDR3 length: 16 residues. CDR3 residues: CASSYSSPAGWDEQFF. The CDR3 DNA sequence: TGTGCCAGCAGTTACTCGAGTCCCGCGGGGTGGGATGAGCAGTTCTTC.

This rearrangement joins TRBV5-6 to TRBJ2-5; TRBD1 matches at 9 bases. The end of the DNA aligns better with TRBJ2-7, so the J call may be wrong. This CDR3 has 15 amino acids. Germline CDR1 SGHDT, CDR2 YYEEEE. The CDR3 loop is CASSAPGQGFYEQYF. The CDR3 region has the DNA TGTGCCAGCAGCGCTCCGGGACAGGGTTTTTACGAGCAGTACTTC.

The V call is TRBV21-1, the J call TRBJ2-1; the table calls TRBD2, which could not be checked here. TRBV21-1 is designated a pseudogene. The CDR3 is 17 residues long. The CDR3 bases are TGTGCCAGCAGCAAGACGATTCGGCTAGCGGGAGGTAATGAGCAGTTCTTC. As protein: CASSKTIRLAGGNEQFF.

The rearrangement links TRBV12-5 to TRBJ2-1, with D perhaps TRBD1 (7 bases). The V gene's germline CDR1 is LGHNT and CDR2 FRNRAP. This CDR3 spans 18 amino acids. V lost 7 bases to trimming and J lost 7 bases, with 29 bases between them. The CDR3 here is CASANAPGGGGAGNEQFF. The DNA of the CDR3 is TGTGCTAGTGCCAATGCGCCTGGTGGAGGGGGCGCTGGGAATGAGCAGTTCTTC.

V is TRBV7-2 and J is TRBJ1-3, with a weak D call TRBD1 (5 bases). The ends were cut back, 5 bases at V and 4 bases at J, with 12 bases in the middle. The CDR3 consists of 14 residues. Germline V gene lookup returns CDR1 SGHTA and CDR2 FQGNSA. Here the CDR3 DNA reads TGTGCCAGCAGCCCACTGGGGCAGGGAAACACCATATATTTT. Translation gives CASSPLGQGNTIYF. The whole variable domain, remainder taken from reference TRBV7-2 and TRBJ1-3, is GAGVSQSPSNKVTEKGKDVELRCDPISGHTALYWYRQSLGQGLEFLIYFQGNSAPDKSGLPSDRFSAERTGGSVSTLTIQRTQQEDSAVYLCASSPLGQGNTIYFGEGSWLTVV.

The chain is built from TRBV9 and TRBJ2-2, with 8 bases fitting TRBD2. From germline, CDR1 is SGDLS and CDR2 YYNGEE. The CDR3 consists of 18 residues. Unmatched junction bases numbered 14, after V lost 0 bases and J lost 7 bases. Written as DNA, the CDR3 is TGTGCCAGCAGCGTAGAAGGGACGGGAGGGCCAATCAACGGGGAGCTGTTTTTT. Amino acids: CASSVEGTGGPINGELFF.

The chain links TRBV9 to TRBJ2-3; D unclear. CDR1 SGDLS and CDR2 YYNGEE come from the germline V gene. V lost 6 bases and J 5 bases, leaving 10 bases between the germline ends. The CDR3 consists of 12 residues. The CDR3 spells CASKGREDTQYF. The CDR3 bases are TGTGCCAGCAAAGGCAGAGAAGATACGCAGTATTTT.

Notes on this clone: The sample carries other DNA sequences with the same CDR3. The chain couples TRBV29-1 to TRBJ1-1; TRBD1 matches at 7 bases. Trimming took 6 bases from V and 0 from J; bases not matched to a gene: 4. The germline gives CDR1 SQVTM, CDR2 ANQGSEA. This CDR3 spans 13 amino acids. This CDR3 reads CSVAGTVNTEAFF. CDR3 nucleotide sequence: TGCAGCGTCGCCGGGACAGTGAACACTGAAGCTTTCTTT. The whole variable domain, filled in from reference TRBV29-1 and TRBJ1-1, reads SAVISQKPSRDICQRGTSLTIQCQVDSQVTMMFWYRQQPGQSLTLIATANQGSEATYESGFVIDKFPISRPNLTFSTLTVSNMSPEDSSIYLCSVAGTVNTEAFFGQGTRLTVV.

The chain joins TRBV6-5 to TRBJ2-7; a weak D match, TRBD2 (5 bases). From germline, CDR1 is MNHEY and CDR2 SVGAGI. Trimming removed 10 bases from V and 3 bases from J, with 16 bases in between. The CDR3 has 13 residues. In DNA form, the CDR3 reads TGTGCCATAGCGAAGGGTCAGTACTACGAGCAGTACTTC. It encodes CAIAKGQYYEQYF.

V usage is TRBV6-5 and J usage is TRBJ2-7, with D perhaps TRBD1 (5 bases). Germline CDR1 and CDR2: MNHEY and SVGAGI. CDR3 length: 15 residues. V was shortened by 4 bases and J by 3 bases, with 16 bases between the two germline ends. This chain's CDR3 is CASSLREGVGYEQYF. CDR3 coding DNA: TGTGCCAGCAGTTTGAGAGAAGGGGTTGGCTACGAGCAGTACTTC.

This chain links TRBV11-2 with TRBJ2-3; D is ambiguous. The germline V and J ends were trimmed by 5 bases and 2 bases, with 17 bases remaining between them. CDR1 is SGHAT and CDR2 is FQNNGV in the germline V gene. This CDR3 spans 16 amino acids. The CDR3 DNA reads TGTGCCAGCAGCCAACTTAGGTCCAGTACCACAGATACGCAGTATTTT. This encodes CASSQLRSSTTDTQYF.

The chain employs TRBV27 and TRBJ2-3, with D tentatively TRBD1 (6 bases). V lost 6 bases and J lost 4, with 17 bases in between. Looked up from germline, CDR1 is MNHEY and CDR2 is SMNVEV (reference sequence). This CDR3 contains 15 residues. CDR3 in DNA: TGTGCCAGCAGCCCGCTGGTTGGGGGCCCAGATACGCAGTATTTT. It codes for CASSPLVGGPDTQYF.

The chain has TRBV28 and TRBJ2-1; D could derive from TRBD1 or TRBD2 (6 bases each). The germline V gene has CDR1 MDHEN and CDR2 SYDVKM. The CDR3 has 16 amino acids. V was pared by 4 bases and J by 2 bases, with 15 bases between. CDR3 nucleotides: TGTGCCAGCAGTTATTCCGGCGGGACAACCTACAATGAGCAGTTCTTC. Residues: CASSYSGGTTYNEQFF.

CDR3 in amino acids: CASSPVPEQYF. CDR3 coding DNA: TGCGCCAGCAGTCCTGTGCCGGAGCAGTACTTC. This chain connects TRBV23-1 to TRBJ2-7; D not resolved. TRBV23-1 belongs to the ORF category, with a function that is uncertain. Trimming shortened V by 4 bases and J by 7 bases, and 8 bases separated the two germline ends. The CDR3 runs to 11 residues.

J is TRBJ2-1 and V is TRBV9; 9 nucleotides line up with TRBD2. Trimming cost V 4 bases and J 8 bases; bases outside gene matches: 13. The V gene's germline CDR1 is SGDLS and CDR2 YYNGEE. The CDR3 sequence is 16 residues long. CDR3 protein: CASSLTSGHGSYEQFF. The CDR3, as DNA: TGTGCCAGCAGCTTAACTAGCGGGCATGGTTCGTATGAGCAGTTCTTC.

This chain uses TRBV4-1 with TRBJ2-3; D call uncertain. This CDR3 has 14 amino acids. The germline V gene has CDR1 MGHRA and CDR2 YSYEKL. V lost 4 bases and J 5 bases, leaving 13 bases between the germline ends. The CDR3 DNA reads as TGCGCCAGCAGCCCTCTGGCGTTGGGAGATACGCAGTATTTT. Translation gives CASSPLALGDTQYF.

This chain links TRBV7-9 with TRBJ2-1, with D possibly being TRBD2 (6 bases). V was trimmed by 5 bases and J by 5 bases, leaving 13 bases between them. Germline CDR1 is SEHNR and CDR2 is FQNEAQ (reference sequence). The CDR3 has 14 amino acids. CDR3 coding DNA: TGTGCCAGCAGCCTCCCGGGGGTCGACAATGAGCAGTTCTTC. As protein: CASSLPGVDNEQFF.

Notes on this clone: At one end the junction does not follow the germline gene, possibly because of a read error. CDR3 in amino acids: CATGRTSGSLDTQYF. CDR3 bases: TGTGCCACCGGCAGGACTAGCGGGTCGTTAGATACGCAGTATTTT. The chain is built from TRBV15 and TRBJ2-3; 11 bases agree with TRBD2. Germline V CDR1 and CDR2: LNHNV, YYDKDF (reference sequence). The CDR3 consists of 15 residues.

This clone has only one observation. V usage is TRBV7-8 and J usage is TRBJ1-5; a possible D gene is TRBD1 (5 bases). This CDR3 spans 14 amino acids. The germline V gene has CDR1 SGHVS and CDR2 FQNEAQ. Trimming took off 5 bases at V and 0 bases at J, with 8 bases between the two ends. The CDR3 reads CASSLGVSNQPQHF. In nucleotides, the CDR3 is TGTGCCAGCAGCCTGGGGGTTAGCAATCAGCCCCAGCATTTT.

This clone was observed a few times. The CDR3 region is CAEGARSIYNEQFF. CDR3 sequence (DNA): TGCGCCGAGGGGGCTAGATCCATCTACAATGAGCAGTTCTTC. The chain uses TRBV23-1 and TRBJ2-1; 7 bases map to TRBD1. TRBV23-1 is noted as an ORF with a role that remains uncertain. V gave up 11 bases and J gave up 3 bases; unmatched junction bases: 10. CDR3 length: 14 residues.

The chain combines TRBV7-9 with TRBJ2-2; D tentatively fits TRBD1 or TRBD2 (5 bases each). This CDR3 is built from 16 residues. V gave up 4 bases and J gave up 7 bases, with 19 bases separating them. Germline V gene sequence: CDR1 SEHNR, CDR2 FQNEAQ (reference sequence). The CDR3 reads CASSSSGRGRGGELFF. CDR3 DNA sequence: TGTGCCAGCAGCTCCTCCGGACGGGGACGTGGCGGGGAGCTGTTTTTT.

V is TRBV27 and J is TRBJ2-5, with TRBD1 as a possible D gene (6 bases). Germline-derived CDR1 and CDR2 are MNHEY and SMNVEV (reference sequence). This CDR3 is built from 15 residues. V lost 6 bases and J 1 base, leaving 15 bases between the germline ends. CDR3 nucleotides: TGTGCCAGCAGCCCCCTCGGACAGCGCCAAGAGACCCAGTACTTC. It encodes CASSPLGQRQETQYF.

This CDR3 is CASSPTSGSSYEQYF. The CDR3 DNA follows: TGTGCCAGCAGTCCGACTAGCGGGAGCTCCTACGAGCAGTACTTC. This chain joins TRBV6-5 and TRBJ2-7; 12 nucleotides agree with TRBD2. This CDR3 comprises 15 residues. Germline lookup yields CDR1 MNHEY and CDR2 SVGAGI. Trimming cost V 5 bases and J 0 bases; bases outside gene matches: 2.

Turning to this clone: This could be a read error, since a much larger clone is one nucleotide away. Other DNA sequences within the sample encode an identical CDR3. The CDR3 reads CASSITDTQYF. The CDR3 DNA reads TGTGCCAGCAGCATCACAGATACGCAGTATTTT. The chain has TRBV9 and TRBJ2-3, with unresolved D. This CDR3 spans 11 amino acids. V lost 4 bases, J lost 2 bases, and 2 bases lay in between. CDR1 and CDR2 (germline): SGDLS, YYNGEE.

The V gene is TRBV4-1, the J gene TRBJ2-3, with D possibly matching TRBD2 (5 bases). V was cut by 1 base and J by 3 bases, with 8 bases left in between. Germline CDR1 is MGHRA and CDR2 is YSYEKL. This CDR3 has 14 residues. The CDR3 region is CASSQARGTDTQYF. As DNA, the CDR3 is TGCGCCAGCAGCCAAGCCCGGGGAACAGATACGCAGTATTTT.